This TCR beta chain was observed in a study of blood T cell repertoires in COVID-19. J was trimmed by 5 bases and V by 3 bases; bases with no gene match: 4. This CDR3 region has 14 residues. Germline CDR1 is SGHNT and CDR2 is YYREEE (reference sequence). In the source study's methods: Using reference gene primer amplification, nucleated cell counts were estimated. Libraries were prepared by immunoSEQ multiplex PCR; TCRdb keeps only in-frame clonotypes and omits some of them. V and J calls and clone size are those listed in that table; D and trimming were worked out from the DNA. The sample comprises roughly 240,000 clones, roughly 86% of which are singletons, and around 1.5% rests with the top ten.

V and J are TRBV5-4 and TRBJ2-2; 7 positions match TRBD1. The sequenced material came from peripheral blood. The TCR sequence derives from a woman aged 55-69 years who had recovered from COVID-19. CDR3 bases: TGTGCCAGCAGCTGGGACAGAAGAACCGGGGAGCTGTTTTTT. Residues: CASSWDRRTGELFF.